The 18 T cell receptor beta chains listed next were all sequenced from one sample in a study of blood T cell repertoires in COVID-19. TCRdb's table, derived via immunoSEQ multiplex PCR, lists solely in-frame clones and lacks some. In the table there are about 47,000 clones, 80% to 85% of which are singletons. Sample: peripheral blood. The origin of the receptors is a human donor with acute or convalescent COVID-19. The donor label of this sample is uncertain.

V gene TRBV11-3 combines with J gene TRBJ2-5; 14 bases are shared with TRBD2. V trimming: 0 bases; J trimming: 2 bases; junction bases outside the gene matches: 8. This CDR3 is 19 amino acids long. Germline V gives CDR1 SGHNT, CDR2 YENEEA. The CDR3 loop reads CASSLDGGTSGGPQETQYF. In nucleotides, the CDR3 is TGTGCCAGCAGCTTAGATGGAGGGACTAGCGGGGGACCACAAGAGACCCAGTACTTC.

This clone was seen once. This rearrangement joins TRBV7-3 to TRBJ2-3; 7 nucleotides agree with TRBD1. Germline lookup yields CDR1 SGHTA and CDR2 FQGTGA. Germline trimming cut 5 bases from V and 14 bases from J; bases unmatched to any gene: 10. There are 12 residues in the CDR3. The CDR3 is CASSLQGLGLYF. The CDR3, as DNA: TGTGCCAGCAGCCTACAGGGGTTGGGTCTGTATTTT.

V usage is TRBV12-3 or TRBV12-4 and J usage is TRBJ2-7, with D unresolved. V gave up 0 bases and J gave up 0 bases, with 3 bases separating them. The CDR3 contains 13 residues. CDR3: CASSLASSYEQYF. The CDR3, as DNA: TGTGCCAGCAGTTTAGCGAGCTCCTACGAGCAGTACTTC.

The chain joins TRBV24-1 to TRBJ2-1; TRBD2 matches at 9 bases. Germline values: CDR1 KGHDR, CDR2 SFDVKD. This CDR3 has 16 residues. V lost 2 bases to trimming and J lost 1 base; unmatched junction nucleotides: 2. The DNA for the CDR3 is TGTGCCACCAGTGATTCCCTAGCGGGATCCTACAATGAGCAGTTCTTC. As protein: CATSDSLAGSYNEQFF.

V usage is TRBV6-5 and J usage is TRBJ1-6; maybe TRBD1 (5 bases). Deletions cut 2 bases from V and 6 bases from J, with 14 bases between. The CDR3 has 16 amino acids. Germline V gives CDR1 MNHEY, CDR2 SVGAGI. In DNA form, the CDR3 reads TGTGCCAGCAGTTACCTCCGCGGTAGGGGTAATTCACCCCTCCACTTT. Its translation is CASSYLRGRGNSPLHF.

The V call is TRBV28, the J call TRBJ1-4; a weak D match, TRBD1 (5 bases). V was trimmed by 6 bases and J by 2 bases, leaving 10 bases between them. The germline V gene has CDR1 MDHEN and CDR2 SYDVKM. CDR3 length: 14 residues. CDR3: CASSLSGTNEKLFF. DNA of the CDR3: TGTGCCAGCAGCCTTTCAGGGACTAATGAAAAACTGTTTTTT.

The genes are TRBV3-1 (or the pseudogene TRBV3-2) and TRBJ2-2; the match to TRBD2 covers 10 bases. Trimming cost V 1 base and J 6 bases; bases outside gene matches: 5. The CDR3 is 16 amino acids. Looked up from germline, CDR1 is LGHDT and CDR2 is YNNKEL (reference sequence). The CDR3 DNA reads TGTGCCAGCAGCCAAGCGGGACTAGCGTACGCCGGGGAGCTGTTTTTT. It codes for CASSQAGLAYAGELFF.

The chain combines TRBV7-2 with TRBJ1-5; no clear D gene. CDR1 and CDR2 from the germline V gene are SGHTA and FQGNSA. This CDR3 is 15 amino acids long. Trimming removed 4 bases at V and 3 bases at J, with 13 bases between. In nucleotides, the CDR3 is TGTGCCAGCAGCTCCCAGGTCGGGAACAATCAGCCCCAGCATTTT. This translates into CASSSQVGNNQPQHF.

The chain joins TRBV9 to TRBJ1-1; 10 nucleotides agree with TRBD1. The CDR3 sequence is 14 residues long. Germline V gene data show CDR1 as SGDLS and CDR2 as YYNGEE. V lost 3 bases to trimming and J lost 3 bases; unmatched junction nucleotides: 2. The CDR3 spells CASSGQGAYTEAFF. The CDR3 coding sequence is TGTGCCAGCAGCGGACAGGGGGCATACACTGAAGCTTTCTTT. Looking up the rest from reference TRBV9 and TRBJ1-1 gives the full variable domain: DSGVTQTPKHLITATGQRVTLRCSPRSGDLSVYWYQQSLDQGLQFLIQYYNGEERAKGNILERFSAQQFPDLHSELNLSSLELGDSALYFCASSGQGAYTEAFFGQGTRLTVV.

This chain joins TRBV27 and TRBJ1-1, with D unresolved. CDR1 and CDR2 from the germline V gene are MNHEY and SMNVEV (reference sequence). The V end was cut by 1 base, the J end by 7 bases, with 16 bases between. The CDR3 covers 15 residues. CDR3 DNA sequence: TGTGCCAGCAGTTTATTATCGGGTTTCAATGGTGAAGCTTTCTTT. Protein sequence: CASSLLSGFNGEAFF.

This chain uses TRBV3-1 (or the pseudogene TRBV3-2) with TRBJ2-7, with TRBD1 identical over 9 bases. Germline V gene sequence: CDR1 LGHDT, CDR2 YNNKEL (reference sequence). There are 14 residues in the CDR3. The trim removed 8 bases at V and 1 base at J, leaving 6 bases unmatched. In DNA form, the CDR3 reads TGTGCCAGCGGTCGACAGGGGGGATCCTACGAGCAGTACTTC. This encodes CASGRQGGSYEQYF.

The V and J genes are TRBV6-6 and TRBJ1-4; a weak D match, TRBD1 (6 bases). Germline V gives CDR1 MNHNY, CDR2 SVGAGI (reference sequence). V shed 6 bases and J shed 4 bases, with 12 bases lying between them. This CDR3 spans 14 amino acids. The CDR3 loop reads CASRMDRINEKLFF. For the CDR3, the DNA is TGTGCCAGCAGGATGGACAGAATTAATGAAAAACTGTTTTTT.

J is TRBJ1-2 and V is TRBV21-1. TRBV21-1 corresponds to a pseudogene. This CDR3 comprises 15 residues. The CDR3 DNA is TGTGCCAGCAGCGCAGCGAGGAAGCGCGGCTATGGCTACACCTTC. Amino acid sequence: CASSAARKRGYGYTF.

This clone was found once. The chain uses TRBV4-3 and TRBJ2-7; 8 bases line up with TRBD2. The CDR3 spans 15 residues. Trimming removed 4 bases from V and 1 base from J; junction bases left unmatched: 6. Per the germline V gene, CDR1 is LGHNA and CDR2 is YSLEER. The CDR3 DNA is TGCGCCAGCAGCCGAACTAGCGGTGATTCCTACGAGCAGTACTTC. Its translation is CASSRTSGDSYEQYF.

This chain joins TRBV7-9 and TRBJ2-1, with 13 bases lining up with TRBD2. In germline, CDR1 is SEHNR, CDR2 FQNEAQ (reference sequence). CDR3 length equals 15 residues. The junction had 6 bases not matched to a gene; V was cut back by 1 base and J by 12 bases. The CDR3 spells CASSLGGLAGAVQFF. In DNA, the CDR3 is TGTGCCAGCAGCTTAGGAGGACTAGCGGGAGCGGTGCAGTTCTTC.

This clone was detected only a few times. The chain joins TRBV7-8 to TRBJ2-7; TRBD1 matches at 11 bases. The trim removed 5 bases at V and 5 bases at J, leaving 5 bases unmatched. Germline-derived CDR1 and CDR2 are SGHVS and FQNEAQ. The CDR3 contains 14 residues. The CDR3 DNA reads as TGTGCCAGCAGCCTGGGACAGGGGGTGGACGAGCAGTACTTC. Protein sequence: CASSLGQGVDEQYF. Using reference TRBV7-8 and TRBJ2-7 for the parts outside the CDR3, the full variable domain is GAGVSQSPRYKVAKRGQDVALRCDPISGHVSLFWYQQALGQGPEFLTYFQNEAQLDKSGLPSDRFFAERPEGSVSTLKIQRTQQEDSAVYLCASSLGQGVDEQYFGPGTRLTVT.

This chain links TRBV10-1 with TRBJ2-5; tentatively, D is TRBD2 (6 bases). V was shortened by 1 base and J by 2 bases, with 11 bases between the two germline ends. This CDR3 is 15 amino acids long. The germline CDR1 and CDR2 sequences are WNHNN and SYGVQD (reference sequence). The CDR3 region has the DNA TGCGCCAGCAGTGAGTTGCGGGGCAAGCAAGAGACCCAGTACTTC. It translates to CASSELRGKQETQYF.

This rearrangement joins TRBV7-3 to TRBJ1-1, with 11 bases fitting TRBD1. Trimming removed 5 bases from V and 10 bases from J; junction bases left unmatched: 15. This CDR3 has 16 residues. Germline CDR1 is SGHTA and CDR2 is FQGTGA. CDR3 in amino acids: CASSQQGQGAVFGAFF. The CDR3 nucleotides are TGTGCCAGCAGCCAACAAGGACAGGGGGCAGTTTTCGGAGCTTTCTTT.